This TCR beta chain was recorded in a study of CD8+CD57+ T cells in acquired aplastic anemia (dated by TCRdb to between 2017 and 2018). Regarding the study in general: On average, sorted CD4+ and CD8+ cells yielded approximately 3 ug of extracted DNA, with a range of about 0.19 to 30 ug. A CD8+CD57+ expansion meant a frequency higher than the mean frequency seen in healthy subjects.

Summary of the overall study and its limitations: Some 30 CD8+ CDR3 sequences were shared between patients and controls but appeared highly expressed in patients and within their immunodominant clones. No significant difference in CD8+ Simpson's diversity was found between patients and healthy controls (P=0.060).

Expansion of CD8+CD57+ cells had been shown by flow cytometry in the patients chosen for sequencing. Severe acquired aplastic anemia was diagnosed in all patients according to International Study of Aplastic Anemia and Agranulocytosis and Camitta criteria. At the time blood was sampled, none of the patients had received any therapy. TCR repertoires of sorted CD4+ and CD8+ blood T cells from severe aplastic anemia patients and healthy subjects were deep-sequenced in the study. Patients were enrolled in the USA under clinicaltrials.gov protocols 00001620, 01623167, 00001397, 00071045, 00081523 and 00961064. Ficoll-Paque density gradient centrifugation was used to isolate peripheral blood mononuclear cells. Before DNA extraction, CD4+ and CD8+ T cells were sorted with FACS or magnetic beads. Genomic DNA was used as template for profiling of TCR beta VDJ combinations and CDR3 sequences. An Illumina HiSeq 2000 was the platform used for TCR repertoire sequencing. The authors' pipeline ran thus. Repertoire assessment relied on Simpson's diversity index, CDR3 size and DJ length profiles, and TRBV/TRBJ rearrangement plots. The most abundant DNA sequence in the deep sequencing data was defined as the immunodominant clone. CDR3 amino acid sequences were screened for sharing across subjects and were compared with published repertoires and the VDJdb database. TCRdb applied fastp at Q25 and MiXCR to the public reads, then kept only in-frame beta chains. Rows matching on CDR3 protein sequence are summarized as one entry with the most common DNA and genes. What appears here as the V and J calls and clone size reflects TCRdb's work, not the paper's. This sample is represented by 210,000 or so distinct CDR3 sequences; 40% to 60% of them were singletons. The ten largest clones add up to about 20% of the sample.

To note about this clonotype: Its antigen target is currently unknown. One base away there is no much larger clone; base qualities are not given.

Sequencing input: sorted CD4+, CD8+, or CD8+CD57+ T cells (not recorded which) from PBMCs. The source of this sequence is a human donor with aplastic anemia.

The CDR3 region reads CASSSSQGQQGYNSPLHF. The DNA reads as follows: TGTGCCAGCAGCTCTTCACAGGGTCAGCAGGGATATAATTCACCCCTCCACTTT. This chain joins TRBV7-2 to TRBJ1-6, with TRBD1 tentatively as D gene (6 bases match). From its cysteine to its phenylalanine, the CDR3 spans 18 amino acids. Here the CDR3 DNA is all that survives: 54 bases in frame from base 1. CDR1 SGHTA and CDR2 FQGNSA were looked up in the germline V gene. The germline ends are 20 bases apart after V is trimmed by 4 bases and J by 4 bases. The CDR3, completed at both ends by the reference TRBV7-2 and TRBJ1-6 genes, gives the full variable domain GAGVSQSPSNKVTEKGKDVELRCDPISGHTALYWYRQSLGQGLEFLIYFQGNSAPDKSGLPSDRFSAERTGGSVSTLTIQRTQQEDSAVYLCASSSSQGQQGYNSPLHFGNGTRLTVT.